These T cell receptor beta chains were read from a single sample in a study of blood T cell repertoires in COVID-19. Some clones are missing from TCRdb's copy, which holds only in-frame ones; the method was immunoSEQ multiplex PCR. The profile shows roughly 68,000 clones, roughly 82% of them singletons. The sample was peripheral blood. These receptors all come from a man aged 80 or over with active COVID-19. Both conserved end residues are part of each CDR3. Fields, in order: J gene, CDR3 length, D gene, clone size, V gene, CDR3 DNA, CDR3 protein. A D gene is named only where the DNA matches it firmly. Clone size appears in some rows only: once, few, many, or a class for an expanded clone.

J: TRBJ2-5
length: 13
D: TRBD1
size: NA
V: TRBV2
DNA: TGTGCCAGCCAGAGGACAGGGCCGGAGACCCAGTACTTC
CDR3: CASQRTGPETQYF

J: TRBJ1-5
length: 17
D: TRBD1
size: NA
V: TRBV3-1/TRBV3-2
DNA: TGTGCCAGCAGCCAACCCAGGGGGCGCGAAGTGAGTCAGCCCCAGCATTTT
CDR3: CASSQPRGREVSQPQHF

J: TRBJ2-3
length: 17
D: NA
size: NA
V: TRBV6-1
DNA: TGTGCCAGCAGTGAAGGTTGGGCGGGGGCCCGCACAGATACGCAGTATTTT
CDR3: CASSEGWAGARTDTQYF

J: TRBJ2-3
length: 18
D: TRBD2
size: NA
V: TRBV9
DNA: TGTGCCAGCAGCGTCAACCCCCTTCGGGAGGGCCTTCCAGATACGCAGTATTTT
CDR3: CASSVNPLREGLPDTQYF

J: TRBJ1-1
length: 15
D: NA
size: NA
V: TRBV7-9
DNA: TGTGCCAGCAGGTCACTGGGGGCGAAGAACACTGAAGCTTTCTTT
CDR3: CASRSLGAKNTEAFF

J: TRBJ2-7
length: 16
D: NA
size: once
V: TRBV4-3
DNA: TGCGCCAGCAGCCAAGATCTGGCCCAAAGCTCCTACGAGCAGTACTTC
CDR3: CASSQDLAQSSYEQYF

J: TRBJ2-7
length: 16
D: TRBD1
size: once
V: TRBV27
DNA: TGTGCCAGCAGCACGCCGAAACAGGGGCGATCCTACGAGCAGTACTTC
CDR3: CASSTPKQGRSYEQYF

J: TRBJ2-1
length: 18
D: TRBD1
size: NA
V: TRBV28
DNA: TGTGCCAGCAGTCCATGGACAGGGCTTGGGACATCCTACAATGAGCAGTTCTTC
CDR3: CASSPWTGLGTSYNEQFF

J: TRBJ2-1
length: 16
D: TRBD2
size: NA
V: TRBV4-3
DNA: TGCGCCAGCAGCCAAGAGGCGGGAGGATCCTACAATGAGCAGTTCTTC
CDR3: CASSQEAGGSYNEQFF

J: TRBJ1-6
length: 17
D: NA
size: NA
V: TRBV7-8
DNA: TGTGCCAGCAGCTTAGTGTTAAACACCCACTATAATTCACCCCTCCACTTT
CDR3: CASSLVLNTHYNSPLHF

J: TRBJ2-1
length: 14
D: NA
size: NA
V: TRBV18
DNA: TGTGCCAGCTCCCCCCCTCGGATCGGGTCGGAGCAGTTCTTC
CDR3: CASSPPRIGSEQFF

J: TRBJ1-2
length: 15
D: TRBD1
size: once
V: TRBV28
DNA: TGTGCCAGCAGTTTAATCAGGACAGGAGGTATTGGCTACACCTTC
CDR3: CASSLIRTGGIGYTF

J: TRBJ1-1
length: 15
D: NA
size: few
V: TRBV5-1
DNA: TGCGCCAGCAGCTTGGTAGGCAGGGGGAACACTGAAGCTTTCTTT
CDR3: CASSLVGRGNTEAFF

J: TRBJ1-2
length: 13
D: NA
size: NA
V: TRBV2
DNA: TGTGCCAGCATTAGTTCTCAGGGTTGGGGCTACACCTTC
CDR3: CASISSQGWGYTF

J: TRBJ2-1
length: 16
D: TRBD2
size: NA
V: TRBV20-1
DNA: TGCAGTGCTAGTTCTGTTTCGGGAGGGACCTACAATGAGCAGTTCTTC
CDR3: CSASSVSGGTYNEQFF

J: TRBJ2-7
length: 14
D: TRBD1
size: NA
V: TRBV19
DNA: TGTGCCAGTAGTAAAGACAGGGGGACCTACGAGCAGTACTTC
CDR3: CASSKDRGTYEQYF

J: TRBJ2-5
length: 13
D: NA
size: NA
V: TRBV5-4
DNA: TGTGCCAGCAGCTTGACCAGCCAAGAGACCCAGTACTTC
CDR3: CASSLTSQETQYF

J: TRBJ2-4
length: 14
D: NA
size: few
V: TRBV5-1
DNA: TGCGCCAGCAGCCAGATTATAGGGGGGGACATTCAGTACTTC
CDR3: CASSQIIGGDIQYF

J: TRBJ1-6
length: 17
D: TRBD1
size: NA
V: TRBV7-9
DNA: TGTGCCAGCAGCCTCGGGGAGGGGACAGGGGGGAATTCACCCCTCCACTTT
CDR3: CASSLGEGTGGNSPLHF

J: TRBJ2-1
length: 15
D: TRBD1
size: NA
V: TRBV28
DNA: TGTGCCAGCAGAAAAACAGGGGCGTTCTACAATGAGCAGTTCTTC
CDR3: CASRKTGAFYNEQFF

J: TRBJ2-3
length: 14
D: TRBD2
size: NA
V: TRBV19
DNA: TGTGCCAGTAGTATTTGGCCTAGCGGAGATACGCAGTATTTT
CDR3: CASSIWPSGDTQYF

J: TRBJ2-1
length: 17
D: TRBD2
size: NA
V: TRBV10-3
DNA: TGTGCCATCAGTGACCCTAATAGCGGGAGAGTCTACAATGAGCAGTTCTTC
CDR3: CAISDPNSGRVYNEQFF

J: TRBJ1-2
length: 13
D: TRBD1
size: NA
V: TRBV7-2
DNA: TGTGCCAGCAGCTTAATAGGGGGCGATGGCTACACCTTC
CDR3: CASSLIGGDGYTF

J: TRBJ2-7
length: 15
D: NA
size: NA
V: TRBV9
DNA: TGTGCCAGCAGCGTAGATTGGGGGGAAACCTACGAGCAGTACTTC
CDR3: CASSVDWGETYEQYF

J: TRBJ1-2
length: 14
D: TRBD1
size: NA
V: TRBV29-1
DNA: TGCAGCGTCTCTCCCGGGGGCCACAGGGGTGGCTACACCTTC
CDR3: CSVSPGGHRGGYTF

J: TRBJ1-4
length: 14
D: NA
size: few
V: TRBV6-2/TRBV6-3
DNA: TGTGCCAGCAGTTACTCGAGAAGAAATGAAAAACTGTTTTTT
CDR3: CASSYSRRNEKLFF

J: TRBJ2-1
length: 13
D: NA
size: NA
V: TRBV29-1
DNA: TGCAGCGTTGTAGCGCCGGGTTGGAATGAGCAGTTCTTC
CDR3: CSVVAPGWNEQFF

J: TRBJ2-3
length: 19
D: TRBD2
size: many
V: TRBV5-1
DNA: TGCGCCAGCAGCTCGACCATAGCGGGGGCGTTGGGGAGCACAGATACGCAGTATTTT
CDR3: CASSSTIAGALGSTDTQYF

J: TRBJ2-7
length: 20
D: TRBD2
size: few
V: TRBV5-4
DNA: TGTGCCAGCAGCGGCACGACTAGCGGGAGGGCCAGGACGTTTAGCTACGAGCAGTACTTC
CDR3: CASSGTTSGRARTFSYEQYF

J: TRBJ2-7
length: 14
D: TRBD2
size: NA
V: TRBV4-1
DNA: TGCGCCAGCAGCCAAGAATCGGGAGGGTCCGAGCAGTACTTC
CDR3: CASSQESGGSEQYF

J: TRBJ1-2
length: 15
D: TRBD1
size: NA
V: TRBV7-8
DNA: TGTGCCAGCAGCACAAAAACGGGACAGCCCTATGGCTACACCTTC
CDR3: CASSTKTGQPYGYTF

J: TRBJ2-7
length: 14
D: TRBD1
size: NA
V: TRBV23-1
DNA: TGCGCCACCCCTGTCGGACAGGATACCTACGAGCAGTACTTC
CDR3: CATPVGQDTYEQYF

J: TRBJ1-5
length: 17
D: NA
size: NA
V: TRBV18
DNA: TGTGCCAGCTCACCGAATCGGGGGGGCCGGGGCAATCAGCCCCAGCATTTT
CDR3: CASSPNRGGRGNQPQHF

J: TRBJ1-1
length: 14
D: NA
size: few
V: TRBV28
DNA: TGTGCCAGCAGTTATCAGGACTGGGGAACTGAAGCTTTCTTT
CDR3: CASSYQDWGTEAFF

J: TRBJ2-7
length: 13
D: NA
size: once
V: TRBV6-5
DNA: TGTGCCAGTAGAACTACGGATAACTACGAGCAGTACTTC
CDR3: CASRTTDNYEQYF

J: TRBJ1-6
length: 13
D: NA
size: NA
V: TRBV29-1
DNA: TGCAGCGTGGCGGGAGGTCCTGTTTCACCCCTCCACTTT
CDR3: CSVAGGPVSPLHF

J: TRBJ1-1
length: 11
D: NA
size: few
V: TRBV28
DNA: TGTGCCAGCAGCCCACACAGGGAACCTTTCTTT
CDR3: CASSPHREPFF

J: TRBJ2-3
length: 17
D: TRBD1
size: NA
V: TRBV5-3
DNA: TGTGCCAGAAGCGTATCTCGGGACAGATCCAACACAGATACGCAGTATTTT
CDR3: CARSVSRDRSNTDTQYF

J: TRBJ2-2
length: 18
D: NA
size: few
V: TRBV4-2
DNA: TGTGCCAGCAGCCAAGATCAGGACTCCTTACTGAACACCGGGGAGCTGTTTTTT
CDR3: CASSQDQDSLLNTGELFF

J: TRBJ2-3
length: 15
D: NA
size: NA
V: TRBV24-1
DNA: TGTGCCACCAGTGATCGGGGGAAGAGCACAGATACGCAGTATTTT
CDR3: CATSDRGKSTDTQYF

J: TRBJ2-2
length: 15
D: NA
size: few
V: TRBV27
DNA: TGTGCCAGCAGACCCCTTAGCGGAAACACCGGGGAGCTGTTTTTT
CDR3: CASRPLSGNTGELFF

J: TRBJ1-5
length: 18
D: NA
size: NA
V: TRBV6-2/TRBV6-3
DNA: TGTGCCAGCAGTTACTCAGGGGATTTGCGACAGTATTATCAGCCCCAGCATTTT
CDR3: CASSYSGDLRQYYQPQHF

J: TRBJ1-4
length: 16
D: NA
size: NA
V: TRBV4-2
DNA: TGTGCCAGCAGCCGCAGTCCAGGCGCAACTAATGAAAAACTGTTTTTT
CDR3: CASSRSPGATNEKLFF

J: TRBJ2-1
length: 16
D: TRBD2
size: NA
V: TRBV7-9
DNA: TGTGCCAGCAGCTTAGCGAGCGGGGCCGGCTACAATGAGCAGTTCTTC
CDR3: CASSLASGAGYNEQFF

J: TRBJ1-2
length: 14
D: NA
size: once
V: TRBV29-1
DNA: TGCAGCGTGGGGGGAACGGGACCCGGCGATGGCTACACCTTC
CDR3: CSVGGTGPGDGYTF

J: TRBJ2-7
length: 16
D: TRBD2
size: NA
V: TRBV4-2
DNA: TGTGCCAGCAGCCAAGACACCGGGACTAGTTTCTACGAGCAGTACTTC
CDR3: CASSQDTGTSFYEQYF

J: TRBJ1-1
length: 13
D: NA
size: NA
V: TRBV7-9
DNA: TGTGCCAGCAGCTCATACGCAGGGACTGAAGCTTTCTTT
CDR3: CASSSYAGTEAFF

J: TRBJ2-1
length: 16
D: TRBD2
size: NA
V: TRBV20-1
DNA: TGCAGTGCTAGTGGTCCTGGGCTAGCGGGGGGGAATGAGCAGTTCTTC
CDR3: CSASGPGLAGGNEQFF

J: TRBJ2-3
length: 14
D: NA
size: NA
V: TRBV11-3
DNA: TGTGCCAGCAGCCCCTCAGCGGGCTCATATACGCAGTATTTT
CDR3: CASSPSAGSYTQYF

J: TRBJ2-7
length: 13
D: TRBD1
size: NA
V: TRBV18
DNA: TGTGCCAGCTCACCGCCGGGACAGAACGAGCAGTACTTC
CDR3: CASSPPGQNEQYF

J: TRBJ2-2
length: 16
D: NA
size: NA
V: TRBV9
DNA: TGTGCCAGCAGCGTAGATCCAGGGGCCGACACCGGGGAGCTGTTTTTT
CDR3: CASSVDPGADTGELFF

J: TRBJ2-2
length: 16
D: TRBD2
size: few
V: TRBV5-1
DNA: TGCGCCAGCAGCTTGGCCCGGCGGGAGGCGACCGGGGAGCTGTTTTTT
CDR3: CASSLARREATGELFF

J: TRBJ1-6
length: 14
D: TRBD1
size: NA
V: TRBV5-1
DNA: TGCGCCAGCAGCCCAGGACAGGGACGTTCACCCCTCCACTTT
CDR3: CASSPGQGRSPLHF